The 28 T cell receptor beta chains given below trace back to one sample, sequenced in a study of blood T cell repertoires in COVID-19. TCRdb keeps only in-frame clones here, not all; method: immunoSEQ multiplex PCR. The sample shows some 200,000 clones, around 85% of them seen only once. Input material: peripheral blood. These receptors all come from a woman aged 45-65 years with acute or convalescent COVID-19.

This sequence joins TRBV9 and TRBJ2-3; TRBD2 agrees at 8 bases. The CDR3 contains 15 residues. CDR1 is SGDLS and CDR2 is YYNGEE in the germline V gene. The trim removed 4 bases at V and 3 bases at J, leaving 7 bases unmatched. CDR3 nucleotides: TGTGCCAGCAGCCGTGACAGCGGGGGTACAGATACGCAGTATTTT. Translation gives CASSRDSGGTDTQYF.

The rearrangement uses TRBV5-6 and TRBJ2-1, with 9 nucleotides matching TRBD2. Germline V gene lookup returns CDR1 SGHDT and CDR2 YYEEEE. Trimming took 1 base from V and 6 from J; bases not matched to a gene: 8. The CDR3 spans 16 residues. This CDR3 reads CASSLNLAGFGNEQFF. The CDR3 DNA sequence: TGTGCCAGCAGCTTGAACCTAGCGGGATTCGGCAATGAGCAGTTCTTC.

The J gene is TRBJ2-7, the V gene TRBV15; D is perhaps TRBD1 (6 bases). CDR1 LNHNV and CDR2 YYDKDF come from the germline V gene (reference sequence). This CDR3 has 14 residues. The V and J ends lost 3 bases and 6 bases respectively, with 15 bases between them. The CDR3 nucleotides read TGTGCCACCAGCAGCATCACAGGGTTGGCCGAGCAGTACTTC. This sequence encodes CATSSITGLAEQYF. The complete variable domain, with remaining parts taken from reference TRBV15 and TRBJ2-7, reads DAMVIQNPRYQVTQFGKPVTLSCSQTLNHNVMYWYQQKSSQAPKLLFHYYDKDFNNEADTPDNFQSRRPNTSFCFLDIRSPGLGDTAMYLCATSSITGLAEQYFGPGTRLTVT.

The chain carries TRBV13 and TRBJ2-7; TRBD2 matches 10 bases. This CDR3 has 15 residues. V shed 0 bases and J 6 bases; nucleotides not matched to a gene: 5. The V gene's germline CDR1 is PRHDT and CDR2 FYEKMQ (reference sequence). The CDR3 DNA reads TGTGCCAGCAGCTTAGGTCTAGCGGGAGTCCCCGAGCAGTACTTC. It is translated as CASSLGLAGVPEQYF.

Of note for this clone: The sample has other DNA sequences that encode this CDR3 too. The chain joins TRBV19 to TRBJ1-5, with a weak D call TRBD1 (6 bases). In germline, CDR1 is LNHDA, CDR2 SQIVND (reference sequence). The CDR3 length is 13 residues. V was clipped by 3 bases and J by 5 bases, with 8 bases between them. The CDR3 region has the DNA TGTGCCAGTAGTATCGGGGGGCATCAGCCCCAGCATTTT. It yields the protein CASSIGGHQPQHF.

The chain links TRBV30 to TRBJ2-1; perhaps TRBD2 as D (5 bases). The CDR3 consists of 14 residues. Between the trimmed V and J ends, which lost 0 bases and 4 bases, there was a span of 10 bases. CDR1 is GTSNPN and CDR2 is SVGIG in the germline V gene (reference sequence). In DNA, the CDR3 is TGTGCCTGGAGTGTAGGGAGAGGGTACAATGAGCAGTTCTTC. It is translated as CAWSVGRGYNEQFF.

The CDR3 is CASSPPGRQETQYF. CDR3 coding DNA: TGTGCCAGCAGTCCGCCAGGGCGCCAAGAGACCCAGTACTTC. This chain joins TRBV27 and TRBJ2-5; D is perhaps TRBD1 (5 bases). This CDR3 contains 14 residues. Trimming stripped 5 bases from V and 1 base from J, with 11 bases between. Germline loops: CDR1 MNHEY, CDR2 SMNVEV (reference sequence).

A single count supports this clone. V is TRBV11-2 and J is TRBJ2-7; 7 nucleotides align to TRBD1. Germline values: CDR1 SGHAT, CDR2 FQNNGV. CDR3 length: 17 amino acids. V shed 4 bases, J shed 0 bases, and the junction held 12 bases outside the gene matches. CDR3 amino acids: CASSSSEPWTGSYEQYF. DNA of the CDR3: TGTGCCAGCAGCTCCTCCGAACCGTGGACAGGCTCCTACGAGCAGTACTTC.

This chain joins TRBV30 and TRBJ2-5, with D possibly being TRBD1 (6 bases). Trimming removed 2 bases from V and 3 bases from J, with 10 bases in between. CDR1 GTSNPN and CDR2 SVGIG come from the germline V gene (reference sequence). CDR3 length equals 13 residues. The CDR3 DNA reads TGTGCCTGGAGTCACCCAGGGGAAGAGACCCAGTACTTC. Its translation: CAWSHPGEETQYF.

The chain uses TRBV3-1 (or the pseudogene TRBV3-2) and TRBJ1-2; D not resolved. From germline, CDR1 is LGHDT and CDR2 YNNKEL (reference sequence). CDR3 length: 13 amino acids. Trimming left V 4 bases short and J 8 bases short, with 14 bases between. The CDR3 loop reads CASSPLIGEGYTF. CDR3 coding DNA: TGTGCCAGCAGCCCCTTGATAGGAGAGGGCTACACCTTC.

V is TRBV9 and J is TRBJ2-3; no firm D call. The germline gives CDR1 SGDLS, CDR2 YYNGEE. Trimming left V 3 bases short and J 1 base short, with 9 bases between. The CDR3 covers 14 residues. The CDR3 DNA is TGTGCCAGCAGCGCCTCCTTAGGCACAGATACGCAGTATTTT. Protein: CASSASLGTDTQYF. Variable domain in full (rest from reference TRBV9 and TRBJ2-3): DSGVTQTPKHLITATGQRVTLRCSPRSGDLSVYWYQQSLDQGLQFLIQYYNGEERAKGNILERFSAQQFPDLHSELNLSSLELGDSALYFCASSASLGTDTQYFGPGTRLTVL.

V is TRBV24-1 and J is TRBJ2-1; 7 positions match TRBD1. J lost 6 bases, V lost 4 bases, and 2 bases had no gene match. The V gene's germline CDR1 is KGHDR and CDR2 SFDVKD. The CDR3 spans 13 residues. The CDR3 protein is CATSETGSNEQFF. For the CDR3, the DNA is TGTGCCACCAGTGAGACAGGGTCCAATGAGCAGTTCTTC.

V and J are TRBV19 and TRBJ1-1; 8 bases line up with TRBD1. The junction had 4 bases not matched to a gene; V was cut back by 5 bases and J by 8 bases. The length of the CDR3 is 12 residues. From germline, CDR1 is LNHDA and CDR2 SQIVND (reference sequence). The CDR3 protein is CASSLRQGEAFF. The CDR3 DNA follows: TGTGCCAGTAGTCTTAGACAGGGGGAAGCTTTCTTT.

This clone was counted once. The chain has TRBV7-6 and TRBJ2-5; D is undetermined. Trimming took off 1 base at V and 9 bases at J, with 15 bases between the two ends. Germline V gene sequence: CDR1 SGHVS, CDR2 FNYEAQ. The CDR3 has 14 amino acids. CDR3 sequence (DNA): TGTGCCAGCAGCTTAGAAATCGCGGAAGTCCCCCAGTACTTC. Its translation is CASSLEIAEVPQYF. Using reference TRBV7-6 and TRBJ2-5 for the parts outside the CDR3, the full variable domain is GAGVSQSPRYKVTKRGQDVALRCDPISGHVSLYWYRQALGQGPEFLTYFNYEAQQDKSGLPNDRFSAERPEGSISTLTIQRTEQRDSAMYRCASSLEIAEVPQYFGPGTRLLVL.

V gene TRBV29-1 combines with J gene TRBJ1-6, with D possibly matching TRBD1 (5 bases). The CDR3 extends over 13 amino acids. Germline assignment: CDR1 SQVTM and CDR2 ANQGSEA. V gave up 5 bases and J gave up 8 bases, with 13 bases separating them. The CDR3 nucleotides read TGCAGCGTTAAATTGACAGCCGATTCACCCCTCCACTTT. It specifies CSVKLTADSPLHF. Together with reference TRBV29-1 and TRBJ1-6, the CDR3 gives the full variable domain: SAVISQKPSRDICQRGTSLTIQCQVDSQVTMMFWYRQQPGQSLTLIATANQGSEATYESGFVIDKFPISRPNLTFSTLTVSNMSPEDSSIYLCSVKLTADSPLHFGNGTRLTVT.

This sequence joins TRBV27 and TRBJ1-5; D gene ambiguous. In germline, CDR1 is MNHEY, CDR2 SMNVEV (reference sequence). Trimming removed 7 bases from V and 1 base from J, with 8 bases in between. This CDR3 has 13 amino acids. The chain's CDR3 is CASKLRSNQPQHF. The CDR3 nucleotides read TGTGCCAGCAAACTACGGAGCAATCAGCCCCAGCATTTT.

This chain uses TRBV18 with TRBJ2-5; TRBD2 aligns across 7 bases. Germline V CDR1 and CDR2: KGHSH, LQKENI. V lost 1 base, J lost 2 bases, and 7 bases stayed unmatched. This CDR3 spans 16 amino acids. This CDR3 is CASSPRDSGRQETQYF. As DNA, the CDR3 is TGTGCCAGCTCACCACGCGATAGCGGGCGACAAGAGACCCAGTACTTC. The full variable domain, its missing parts supplied by reference TRBV18 and TRBJ2-5, is NAGVMQNPRHLVRRRGQEARLRCSPMKGHSHVYWYRQLPEEGLKFMVYLQKENIIDESGMPKERFSAEFPKEGPSILRIQQVVRGDSAAYFCASSPRDSGRQETQYFGPGTRLLVL.

The rearrangement links TRBV24-1 to TRBJ2-7, with TRBD1 as a possible D gene (6 bases). Trimming took off 0 bases at V and 2 bases at J, with 7 bases between the two ends. The CDR3 loop spans 14 amino acids. Germline V gene data show CDR1 as KGHDR and CDR2 as SFDVKD. The CDR3 sequence is CATSDLGTPYEQYF. In DNA, the CDR3 is TGTGCCACCAGTGATTTGGGGACACCCTACGAGCAGTACTTC.

The rearrangement uses TRBV7-2 and TRBJ2-3, with 7 bases aligning to TRBD1. The germline gives CDR1 SGHTA, CDR2 FQGNSA. V shed 3 bases, J shed 4 bases, and the junction held 4 bases outside the gene matches. The CDR3 sequence is 14 residues long. CDR3 region: CASSFSTGPDTQYF. The CDR3 nucleotides read TGTGCCAGCAGCTTTTCGACAGGGCCAGATACGCAGTATTTT.

The V call is TRBV21-1, the J call TRBJ2-1; TRBD2 is taken as the D call from the table, unchecked against the DNA. TRBV21-1 is recorded as a pseudogene. CDR3 size: 14 residues. CDR3 protein: CASREQRAYNEQFF. The CDR3 DNA reads as TGTGCCAGCAGGGAGCAGCGTGCCTACAATGAGCAGTTCTTC.

The rearrangement joins TRBV10-3 to TRBJ1-2; D unclear. The ends were cut back, 0 bases at V and 8 bases at J, with 7 bases in the middle. The germline V gene encodes CDR1 ENHRY and CDR2 SYGVKD. This CDR3 spans 12 amino acids. CDR3 sequence (DNA): TGTGCCATCAGTGAGTCTACAAAGGGCTACACCTTC. Translating gives CAISESTKGYTF.

This CDR3 is CASSPRTETYEQYF. For the CDR3, the DNA is TGTGCCAGCAGCCCACGGACAGAAACCTACGAGCAGTACTTC. The V gene is TRBV7-9, the J gene TRBJ2-7, with D perhaps matching TRBD1 (6 bases). The germline V gene encodes CDR1 SEHNR and CDR2 FQNEAQ (reference sequence). The V end lost 5 bases, the J end lost 2 bases, and 13 bases lay between the germline ends. CDR3 length: 14 amino acids.

The rearrangement joins TRBV30 to TRBJ2-1; 10 bases match TRBD2. The junction had 3 bases not matched to a gene; V was cut back by 2 bases and J by 2 bases. The CDR3 is 15 amino acids. Germline V gene lookup returns CDR1 GTSNPN and CDR2 SVGIG (reference sequence). The chain's CDR3 is CAWSPTSGAYNEQFF. Written as DNA, the CDR3 is TGTGCCTGGAGTCCTACTAGCGGGGCCTACAATGAGCAGTTCTTC. Based on the CDR3 plus reference TRBV30 and TRBJ2-1, the full variable domain is SQTIHQWPATLVQPVGSPLSLECTVEGTSNPNLYWYRQAAGRGLQLLFYSVGIGQISSEVPQNLSASRPQDRQFILSSKKLLLSDSGFYLCAWSPTSGAYNEQFFGPGTRLTVL.

The genes are TRBV7-2 and TRBJ1-2; TRBD1 matches 11 bases. Germline trimming cut 5 bases from V and 4 bases from J; bases unmatched to any gene: 3. CDR1 SGHTA and CDR2 FQGNSA come from the germline V gene. This CDR3 has 14 amino acids. As DNA, the CDR3 is TGTGCCAGCAGCAGGACAGGGGGCGCCTATGGCTACACCTTC. It is translated as CASSRTGGAYGYTF.

Only one count was recorded for this clone. This chain connects TRBV7-2 to TRBJ1-1, with D perhaps matching TRBD1 (6 bases). V lost 6 bases to trimming and J lost 1 base, with 9 bases between them. The CDR3 extends over 13 amino acids. Germline lookup yields CDR1 SGHTA and CDR2 FQGNSA. DNA of the CDR3: TGTGCCAGCAGATTGACAGGGAACACTGAAGCTTTCTTT. Protein: CASRLTGNTEAFF.

This chain uses TRBV9 with TRBJ2-1; 11 bases align to TRBD2. Germline V gene sequence: CDR1 SGDLS, CDR2 YYNGEE. Trimming took 3 bases from V and 6 from J; bases not matched to a gene: 2. The CDR3 length is 14 residues. The CDR3 reads CASSGTSGFNEQFF. CDR3 bases: TGTGCCAGCAGCGGGACTAGCGGGTTCAATGAGCAGTTCTTC.

The chain employs TRBV7-2 and TRBJ2-5; 10 bases map to TRBD2. The V gene end was trimmed by 5 bases and the J gene end by 3 bases; junction bases not matched to a gene: 12. CDR1 is SGHTA and CDR2 is FQGNSA in the germline V gene. The CDR3 is made up of 17 amino acids. DNA of the CDR3: TGTGCCAGCAGCCCTAGGGGACTAGCGCCAGTTGAAGAGACCCAGTACTTC. It codes for CASSPRGLAPVEETQYF.

V usage is TRBV7-9 and J usage is TRBJ1-1; 7 nucleotides align to TRBD1. Germline V lookup: CDR1 SEHNR, CDR2 FQNEAQ (reference sequence). V trimming: 5 bases; J trimming: 1 base; junction bases outside the gene matches: 10. The CDR3 runs to 16 residues. In DNA, the CDR3 is TGTGCCAGCAGCCTCTGGGGACAGAATGGGAACACTGAAGCTTTCTTT. Protein: CASSLWGQNGNTEAFF.